The 25 T cell receptor beta chains given below trace back to one sample, sequenced in a study of blood T cell repertoires in COVID-19. Only in-frame clones appear in the TCRdb table, and some are missing; sequencing was by immunoSEQ multiplex PCR. The sample records approximately 210,000 clones, 85% to 90% being singletons. Sequencing was done on a sample of peripheral blood. The receptors here all came from a human donor in a cohort sampled during active COVID-19.

This sequence joins TRBV30 and TRBJ1-4; tentatively, D is TRBD1 (5 bases). The ends were cut back, 0 bases at V and 8 bases at J, with 10 bases in the middle. From germline, CDR1 is GTSNPN and CDR2 SVGIG (reference sequence). The CDR3 sequence is 13 residues long. The CDR3 coding sequence is TGTGCCTGGAGTGTACAGGAGGGGGAAAAACTGTTTTTT. Translation gives CAWSVQEGEKLFF.

The CDR3 loop reads CASSSFPRDRRIGETQYF. As DNA, the CDR3 is TGTGCCAGCAGTTCCTTCCCCCGGGACAGGCGAATCGGGGAGACCCAGTACTTC. The chain is built from TRBV2 and TRBJ2-5, with 8 bases identical to TRBD1. From germline, CDR1 is SNHLY and CDR2 FYNNEI. The CDR3 extends over 18 amino acids. V shed 5 bases, J shed 5 bases, and the junction held 19 bases outside the gene matches.

The chain joins TRBV30 to TRBJ1-2; D is possibly TRBD1 (5 bases). The CDR3 runs to 10 residues. The ends were cut back, 5 bases at V and 5 bases at J, with 6 bases in the middle. Germline lookup yields CDR1 GTSNPN and CDR2 SVGIG (reference sequence). CDR3 bases: TGTGCCTGGGACAGATATGGCTACACCTTC. Residues: CAWDRYGYTF. Filled out from reference TRBV30 and TRBJ1-2, the complete variable domain reads SQTIHQWPATLVQPVGSPLSLECTVEGTSNPNLYWYRQAAGRGLQLLFYSVGIGQISSEVPQNLSASRPQDRQFILSSKKLLLSDSGFYLCAWDRYGYTFGSGTRLTVV.

The chain links TRBV12-5 to TRBJ1-2; D is possibly TRBD1 (6 bases). This CDR3 spans 16 amino acids. Looked up from germline, CDR1 is LGHNT and CDR2 is FRNRAP. With 6 bases removed from V and 0 bases from J, the gap between germline ends came to 17 bases. CDR3 in amino acids: CASGSIGQLTNYGYTF. The CDR3 DNA reads as TGTGCTAGTGGCTCCATCGGACAGCTAACTAACTATGGCTACACCTTC.

In DNA form, the CDR3 reads TGTGCCAGCTCACCCTCGACAGGGGGCCCCCAGTACTTC. It yields the protein CASSPSTGGPQYF. This chain joins TRBV18 and TRBJ2-5; TRBD1 matches at 10 bases. Germline CDR1 is KGHSH and CDR2 is LQKENI. The V gene end was trimmed by 3 bases and the J gene end by 9 bases; junction bases not matched to a gene: 4. The CDR3 covers 13 residues.

This clone was seen a single time. The J gene is TRBJ2-2, the V gene TRBV6-6, with 7 bases matching TRBD1. The CDR3 runs 14 residues. The V and J ends lost 0 bases and 8 bases, in that order; junction bases with no gene match: 3. Germline CDR1 and CDR2: MNHNY and SVGAGI (reference sequence). CDR3 sequence reads: CASSYSTGQGELFF. In nucleotides, the CDR3 is TGTGCCAGCAGTTACTCGACGGGACAGGGGGAGCTGTTTTTT.

The V call is TRBV5-1, the J call TRBJ2-1; 8 bases agree with TRBD2. J gave up 6 bases and V 0 bases, and 2 bases lay outside the gene matches. The CDR3 is 14 amino acids. The V gene's germline CDR1 is SGHRS and CDR2 YFSETQ. The CDR3 coding sequence is TGCGCCAGCAGCTTGGCCGCGGGGGGCAATGAGCAGTTCTTC. Its translation is CASSLAAGGNEQFF.

The chain is built from TRBV19 and TRBJ2-3; 7 nucleotides match TRBD1. Germline CDR1 and CDR2: LNHDA and SQIVND (reference sequence). Losses at the gene ends were 6 bases for V and 0 bases for J; bases not matched to a gene: 3. CDR3 length: 14 residues. The CDR3 nucleotides read TGTGCCAGTAGAAAGGGGGCTAGCACAGATACGCAGTATTTT. Its translation: CASRKGASTDTQYF.

This clone appeared many times. V gene TRBV7-2 combines with J gene TRBJ2-1, with D perhaps matching TRBD1 (5 bases). The CDR3 loop spans 15 amino acids. With 4 bases removed from V and 5 bases from J, the gap between germline ends came to 15 bases. CDR1 is SGHTA, CDR2 FQGNSA, per germline. Here the CDR3 reads CASSYGQGSHNEQFF. CDR3 sequence (DNA): TGTGCCAGCAGCTACGGTCAGGGTTCCCACAATGAGCAGTTCTTC.

The chain recombines TRBV3-1 (or the pseudogene TRBV3-2) with TRBJ2-7, with TRBD1 identical over 11 bases. CDR1 LGHDT and CDR2 YNNKEL come from the germline V gene (reference sequence). V shed 4 bases and J 6 bases; nucleotides not matched to a gene: 2. The CDR3 loop spans 13 amino acids. CDR3 in DNA: TGTGCCAGCAGCCCGGGACAGGGGGTCGAGCAGTACTTC. Its protein is CASSPGQGVEQYF.

The chain has TRBV7-9 and TRBJ1-1, with D perhaps matching TRBD1 (5 bases). V lost 3 bases and J 3 bases, leaving 17 bases between the germline ends. CDR1 and CDR2 (germline): SEHNR, FQNEAQ (reference sequence). This CDR3 comprises 16 residues. This CDR3 is CASSLRGGTRDTEAFF. Here the CDR3 DNA reads TGTGCCAGCAGCTTGAGGGGCGGGACCCGGGACACTGAAGCTTTCTTT.

The chain couples TRBV5-1 to TRBJ2-3; D perhaps matches TRBD2 (6 bases). V dropped 0 bases and J dropped 6 bases, with 11 bases sitting between them. The CDR3 consists of 14 residues. Per the germline V gene, CDR1 is SGHRS and CDR2 is YFSETQ. CDR3: CASSLGDLSDTQYF. The CDR3 DNA reads as TGCGCCAGCAGCTTGGGGGACTTGTCGGATACGCAGTATTTT.

The rearrangement uses TRBV3-1 (or the pseudogene TRBV3-2) and TRBJ2-5; 7 nucleotides agree with TRBD2. The length of the CDR3 is 17 residues. V shed 2 bases, J shed 2 bases, and the junction held 11 bases outside the gene matches. Germline-derived CDR1 and CDR2 are LGHDT and YNNKEL (reference sequence). CDR3 sequence reads: CASSQWVGGRGQETQYF. The CDR3 DNA sequence: TGTGCCAGCAGCCAATGGGTGGGCGGGAGAGGGCAAGAGACCCAGTACTTC.

The rearrangement uses TRBV3-1 (or the pseudogene TRBV3-2) and TRBJ1-5, with 9 nucleotides matching TRBD1. Germline V gene data show CDR1 as LGHDT and CDR2 as YNNKEL (reference sequence). The CDR3 is 15 amino acids. The trim removed 4 bases at V and 5 bases at J, leaving 6 bases unmatched. DNA for the CDR3: TGTGCCAGCAGCCGTGGACAGGGGTGGGATCAGCCCCAGCATTTT. It is translated as CASSRGQGWDQPQHF.

V gene TRBV4-3 combines with J gene TRBJ2-3, with 7 bases lining up with TRBD1. The CDR3 is made up of 15 amino acids. Germline assignment: CDR1 LGHNA and CDR2 YSLEER. Trimming removed 6 bases from V and 1 base from J; junction bases left unmatched: 7. The CDR3 DNA sequence: TGCGCCAGCAGTCCGAAGGGGGCCGGCACAGATACGCAGTATTTT. This gives the protein CASSPKGAGTDTQYF.

The V and J genes are TRBV2 and TRBJ2-5; the match to TRBD2 covers 9 bases. V was pared by 3 bases and J by 1 base, with 6 bases of the junction left unmatched. Germline assignment: CDR1 SNHLY and CDR2 FYNNEI. This CDR3 spans 16 amino acids. CDR3 sequence (DNA): TGTGCCAGCAGTGAGGCGCCGCGGGGGGGCCAAGAGACCCAGTACTTC. Translating gives CASSEAPRGGQETQYF.

The rearrangement links TRBV4-2 to TRBJ2-3; the D is unclear. The germline gives CDR1 LGHNA, CDR2 YNFKEQ. There are 13 residues in the CDR3. The V end lost 1 base, the J end lost 2 bases, and 4 bases lay between the germline ends. DNA for the CDR3: TGTGCCAGCAGCCAAGTAGCCACAGATACGCAGTATTTT. It is translated as CASSQVATDTQYF.

V is TRBV7-6 and J is TRBJ2-5; 9 bases fit TRBD2. Germline CDR1 is SGHVS and CDR2 is FNYEAQ. V lost 1 base, J lost 2 bases, and 8 bases stayed unmatched. The CDR3 runs 17 residues. CDR3 DNA sequence: TGTGCCAGCAGCTTAGTCTTGCGGGAGGGCCTTCAAGAGACCCAGTACTTC. Protein sequence: CASSLVLREGLQETQYF. Based on the CDR3 plus reference TRBV7-6 and TRBJ2-5, the full variable domain is GAGVSQSPRYKVTKRGQDVALRCDPISGHVSLYWYRQALGQGPEFLTYFNYEAQQDKSGLPNDRFSAERPEGSISTLTIQRTEQRDSAMYRCASSLVLREGLQETQYFGPGTRLLVL.

The gene calls are TRBV27 and TRBJ2-7; 9 bases are a match to TRBD1. Germline loops: CDR1 MNHEY, CDR2 SMNVEV (reference sequence). The ends lost 3 bases at V and 6 bases at J; junction bases unmatched: 15. This CDR3 has 17 amino acids. CDR3 sequence: CASSLAMGTGRRSEQYF. The CDR3 region has the DNA TGTGCCAGCAGTTTGGCGATGGGGACAGGGCGTCGATCCGAGCAGTACTTC.

V is TRBV9 and J is TRBJ1-1; no clear D. The CDR3 spans 13 residues. Trimming pared 4 bases from V and 4 bases from J, leaving 11 bases between. Germline CDR1 and CDR2: SGDLS and YYNGEE. CDR3 sequence: CASSLRSTTEAFF. CDR3 DNA sequence: TGTGCCAGCAGCCTACGGAGTACCACTGAAGCTTTCTTT.

The chain employs TRBV7-9 and TRBJ2-7; D possibly corresponds to TRBD2 (5 bases). Germline-derived CDR1 and CDR2 are SEHNR and FQNEAQ (reference sequence). With 5 bases removed from V and 2 bases from J, the gap between germline ends came to 16 bases. This CDR3 has 15 residues. The CDR3 loop reads CASSRFGRGPYEQYF. The CDR3 DNA follows: TGTGCCAGCAGCCGATTTGGACGCGGGCCCTACGAGCAGTACTTC.

The genes are TRBV6-6 and TRBJ2-5, with 8 bases that match TRBD1. Germline V CDR1 and CDR2: MNHNY, SVGAGI (reference sequence). The V gene end was trimmed by 5 bases and the J gene end by 4 bases; junction bases not matched to a gene: 12. This CDR3 has 16 residues. DNA for the CDR3: TGTGCCAGCAGTAGACTATCAGGGGGCCCCGGAGAGACCCAGTACTTC. This encodes CASSRLSGGPGETQYF.

DNA of the CDR3: TGTGCCTGGAGGAAAGGACTAGCGGGAGTAGGTGAGCAGTTCTTC. It encodes CAWRKGLAGVGEQFF. This chain joins TRBV30 and TRBJ2-1, with 13 positions matching TRBD2. Trimming removed 3 bases from V and 9 bases from J; junction bases left unmatched: 8. CDR1 GTSNPN and CDR2 SVGIG come from the germline V gene (reference sequence). This CDR3 has 15 amino acids. Filled out from reference TRBV30 and TRBJ2-1, the complete variable domain reads SQTIHQWPATLVQPVGSPLSLECTVEGTSNPNLYWYRQAAGRGLQLLFYSVGIGQISSEVPQNLSASRPQDRQFILSSKKLLLSDSGFYLCAWRKGLAGVGEQFFGPGTRLTVL.

The V gene is TRBV12-3 or TRBV12-4, the J gene TRBJ2-1, with 8 bases that match TRBD2. This CDR3 is 13 amino acids long. J was trimmed by 8 bases and V by 7 bases; bases with no gene match: 7. CDR3 region: CASTRTSIYEQFF. The DNA of the CDR3 is TGTGCCAGCACCCGGACTAGCATCTATGAGCAGTTCTTC.

The rearrangement joins TRBV7-9 to TRBJ2-1; 15 bases are shared with TRBD2. The V and J ends lost 2 bases and 6 bases, in that order; junction bases with no gene match: 8. Germline V CDR1 and CDR2: SEHNR, FQNEAQ (reference sequence). The CDR3 consists of 18 residues. The CDR3: CASSLSLTGLAGGNEQFF. In DNA form, the CDR3 reads TGTGCCAGCAGCTTAAGCCTGACGGGACTAGCGGGAGGCAATGAGCAGTTCTTC.